This entry lists 28 T cell receptor beta chains sequenced from one sample in a study of PD-1 blockade in classical Hodgkin lymphoma. Time point meaning: cycle 4 day 1 (C4D1), after 6 weeks of nivolumab. All trial patients relapsed after autologous stem cell transplantation. Some clones are missing from TCRdb's copy, which holds only in-frame ones; the method was immunoSEQ multiplex PCR. The data show tens of thousands of clones, with 69% seen just once and approximately 2.6% held by the top ten. The specimen was peripheral blood mononuclear cells (PBMCs), collected before the fourth cycle of nivolumab. These receptor sequences come from a human donor with classical Hodgkin lymphoma.

This clone has just a few counts. V and J are TRBV30 and TRBJ2-7, with 7 bases that match TRBD2. V was clipped by 8 bases and J by 6 bases; unmatched bases: 13. CDR1 and CDR2 from the germline V gene are GTSNPN and SVGIG (reference sequence). The CDR3 runs to 13 residues. The CDR3 reads CALGEGGVGEQYF. CDR3 sequence (DNA): TGTGCCCTCGGGGAGGGTGGGGTTGGCGAGCAGTACTTC.

The table lists this clone with a few counts. The gene calls are TRBV7-2 and TRBJ2-5, with TRBD2 as a possible D gene (6 bases). There are 13 residues in the CDR3. Trimming took off 5 bases at V and 5 bases at J, with 12 bases between the two ends. CDR1 is SGHTA and CDR2 is FQGNSA in the germline V gene. This CDR3 is CASSPGTVETQYF. CDR3 bases: TGTGCCAGCAGCCCAGGGACTGTGGAGACCCAGTACTTC.

This rearrangement joins TRBV5-6 to TRBJ2-1; D is possibly TRBD1 (7 bases). CDR3 length equals 14 residues. Germline V gene lookup returns CDR1 SGHDT and CDR2 YYEEEE. V dropped 3 bases and J dropped 4 bases, with 11 bases sitting between them. CDR3 amino acids: CASSWGDRYNEQFF. The CDR3, as DNA: TGTGCCAGCAGCTGGGGGGACAGATACAATGAGCAGTTCTTC.

The chain recombines TRBV7-2 with TRBJ2-7; D may be TRBD1 or TRBD2 (5 bases each). CDR1 SGHTA and CDR2 FQGNSA come from the germline V gene. CDR3 length: 15 amino acids. V lost 1 base and J 2 bases, leaving 12 bases between the germline ends. The CDR3 DNA reads as TGTGCCAGCAGCTTAGTCAGTCCGGGGCCCTACGAGCAGTACTTC. Its protein is CASSLVSPGPYEQYF.

The rearrangement links TRBV2 to TRBJ1-3, with unresolved D. V was cut by 3 bases and J by 0 bases, with 15 bases left in between. The CDR3 runs to 17 residues. Germline assignment: CDR1 SNHLY and CDR2 FYNNEI. The CDR3 protein is CASSDIRSSLSGNTIYF. The CDR3 nucleotides are TGTGCCAGCAGTGATATACGGAGTTCCCTCTCTGGAAACACCATATATTTT. The full variable domain, completed using reference TRBV2 and TRBJ1-3, is EPEVTQTPSHQVTQMGQEVILRCVPISNHLYFYWYRQILGQKVEFLVSFYNNEISEKSEIFDDQFSVERPDGSNFTLKIRSTKLEDSAMYFCASSDIRSSLSGNTIYFGEGSWLTVV.

This chain uses TRBV5-1 with TRBJ2-1, with 11 bases lining up with TRBD2. The CDR3 has 15 residues. The V segment lost 4 bases and the J segment 5 bases; nucleotides outside the gene matches: 5. The germline V gene has CDR1 SGHRS and CDR2 YFSETQ. CDR3 nucleotides: TGCGCCAGCAGCCCGACTAGCGGGGAACACAATGAGCAGTTCTTC. It yields the protein CASSPTSGEHNEQFF.

The rearrangement joins TRBV11-3 to TRBJ2-3; D gene ambiguous. V was clipped by 2 bases and J by 8 bases, with 11 bases between them. From germline, CDR1 is SGHNT and CDR2 YENEEA. This CDR3 region has 13 residues. In DNA form, the CDR3 reads TGTGCCAGCAGCTTATTGGGATTCGGTACGCAGTATTTT. This translates into CASSLLGFGTQYF.

V and J are TRBV28 and TRBJ2-3; TRBD2 aligns across 10 bases. This CDR3 is built from 16 residues. J lost 2 bases, V lost 5 bases, and 7 bases had no gene match. Germline V lookup: CDR1 MDHEN, CDR2 SYDVKM. CDR3 sequence reads: CASSPRTSGYTDTQYF. The CDR3 DNA reads TGTGCCAGCAGTCCCCGGACTAGCGGTTACACAGATACGCAGTATTTT.

V and J are TRBV5-5 and TRBJ1-2, with D possibly TRBD1 on 6 matching bases. CDR1 and CDR2 from the germline V gene are SGHKS and YYEKEE (reference sequence). The CDR3 covers 14 residues. V was trimmed by 4 bases and J by 0 bases, leaving 10 bases between them. The CDR3 bases are TGTGCCAGCAGCCCCGGGGGCACTAACTATGGCTACACCTTC. It translates to CASSPGGTNYGYTF.

The CDR3 coding sequence is TGTGCCAGCAGTTTCACTAGCGGGGGGGCTAGGAACAATGAGCAGTTCTTC. Protein product: CASSFTSGGARNNEQFF. The chain uses TRBV27 and TRBJ2-1; TRBD2 matches 13 bases. The CDR3 consists of 17 residues. CDR1 MNHEY and CDR2 SMNVEV come from the germline V gene (reference sequence). V gave up 3 bases and J gave up 5 bases; unmatched junction bases: 7.

This clone was seen once. The chain combines TRBV7-2 with TRBJ2-2; maybe TRBD2 (5 bases). Germline V gene lookup returns CDR1 SGHTA and CDR2 FQGNSA. This CDR3 is built from 15 residues. V lost 5 bases, J lost 2 bases, and 12 bases lay in between. The CDR3 DNA sequence: TGTGCCAGCAGCCCTAGGACTGCTAACACCGGGGAGCTGTTTTTT. It is translated as CASSPRTANTGELFF.

The rearrangement joins TRBV11-2 to TRBJ2-1; D might be TRBD2 (7 bases). This CDR3 comprises 16 residues. V shed 5 bases and J shed 5 bases, with 19 bases lying between them. Germline V gene sequence: CDR1 SGHAT, CDR2 FQNNGV. The CDR3 region is CASSPEWGGLDNEQFF. The CDR3 nucleotides read TGTGCCAGCAGCCCGGAGTGGGGGGGCCTCGACAATGAGCAGTTCTTC.

CDR3 DNA: TGTGCCAGCAGTGAAGCCCCGACGGGGCTTCAATTCTACGAGCAGTACTTC. Residues: CASSEAPTGLQFYEQYF. This chain links TRBV6-1 with TRBJ2-5; D assignment may be TRBD1 or TRBD2 (5 bases each). The DNA end is more similar to TRBJ2-7, so the J call may be wrong. Germline values: CDR1 MNHNS, CDR2 SASEGT. The CDR3 spans 17 residues.

The J gene is TRBJ1-2, the V gene TRBV7-2; tentatively, D is TRBD1 (5 bases). The CDR3 has 14 amino acids. The germline V gene has CDR1 SGHTA and CDR2 FQGNSA. Trimming removed 2 bases from V and 2 bases from J, with 9 bases in between. The CDR3 loop is CASSLWGSNYGYTF. DNA for the CDR3: TGTGCCAGCAGCTTATGGGGCTCGAACTATGGCTACACCTTC.

V is TRBV30 and J is TRBJ1-1; D is possibly TRBD1 (5 bases). V lost 2 bases and J 1 base, leaving 8 bases between the germline ends. Germline assignment: CDR1 GTSNPN and CDR2 SVGIG (reference sequence). The CDR3 totals 13 residues. CDR3: CAWSIQGNTEAFF. CDR3 DNA: TGTGCCTGGAGTATCCAGGGGAACACTGAAGCTTTCTTT.

The rearrangement links TRBV19 to TRBJ1-5; possible D gene TRBD1, 6 bases. The CDR3 spans 15 residues. V was shortened by 8 bases and J by 0 bases, with 14 bases between the two germline ends. Germline CDR1 LNHDA, CDR2 SQIVND (reference sequence). CDR3 nucleotides: TGTGCCAGTGGGGGAGGGGGGGATAGCAATCAGCCCCAGCATTTT. It translates to CASGGGGDSNQPQHF.

CDR3 region: CASSRIEQGEETQYF. In DNA, the CDR3 is TGTGCCAGCAGCCGCATTGAACAGGGTGAAGAGACCCAGTACTTC. V and J are TRBV11-2 and TRBJ2-5; a weak D match, TRBD1 (6 bases). CDR1 is SGHAT and CDR2 is FQNNGV in the germline V gene. V was shortened by 5 bases and J by 3 bases, with 16 bases between the two germline ends. The CDR3 extends over 15 amino acids.

V gene TRBV11-2 combines with J gene TRBJ2-1, with D possibly matching TRBD2 (5 bases). CDR3 size: 16 residues. Germline assignment: CDR1 SGHAT and CDR2 FQNNGV. Trimming removed 0 bases from V and 5 bases from J, with 14 bases in between. CDR3 in amino acids: CASSLEASPSHNEQFF. DNA of the CDR3: TGTGCCAGCAGCTTAGAGGCTAGCCCTTCCCACAATGAGCAGTTCTTC.

This sequence joins TRBV6-5 and TRBJ1-2, with a tentative D call TRBD1 (6 bases). CDR3 size: 14 residues. The germline V gene has CDR1 MNHEY and CDR2 SVGAGI. The germline V and J ends were trimmed by 9 bases and 5 bases, with 19 bases remaining between them. In DNA, the CDR3 is TGTGCCAGTCGAGCGTCAGGGGATAAGTATGGCTACACCTTC. Protein sequence: CASRASGDKYGYTF.

V gene TRBV7-9 combines with J gene TRBJ2-1; D gene ambiguous. The CDR3 is 13 residues long. Germline CDR1 reads SEHNR; CDR2 reads FQNEAQ (reference sequence). V lost 4 bases and J lost 8, with 12 bases in between. The CDR3 reads CASSSPNIYEQFF. CDR3 DNA: TGTGCCAGCAGCTCCCCAAACATATATGAGCAGTTCTTC.

This chain uses TRBV19 with TRBJ2-2; no firm D call. V was trimmed by 6 bases and J by 4 bases, leaving 9 bases between them. The CDR3 has 13 amino acids. Germline CDR1 and CDR2: LNHDA and SQIVND (reference sequence). The CDR3 DNA reads TGTGCCAGTAGGGCCGTCGGCACCGGGGAGCTGTTTTTT. It encodes CASRAVGTGELFF.

CDR3 in amino acids: CASSGGLGTNEKLFF. The CDR3 nucleotides are TGTGCCAGCAGCGGGGGACTAGGGACTAATGAAAAACTGTTTTTT. This chain joins TRBV5-4 and TRBJ1-4; a possible D gene is TRBD1 (5 bases). This CDR3 contains 15 residues. Germline-derived CDR1 and CDR2 are SGHNT and YYREEE (reference sequence). V was trimmed by 4 bases and J by 2 bases, leaving 12 bases between them.

Here the CDR3 DNA reads TGTGCCAGCAGGGAAGGTCTAGCGGGCTACGAGCAGTACTTC. Protein product: CASREGLAGYEQYF. J is TRBJ2-7 and V is TRBV5-4, with 8 bases matching TRBD2. CDR3 length: 14 residues. Germline loops: CDR1 SGHNT, CDR2 YYREEE (reference sequence). Trimming cost V 5 bases and J 3 bases; bases outside gene matches: 7.

As regards this clone: The same CDR3 can be traced to other DNA sequences in this sample. V usage is TRBV27 and J usage is TRBJ1-2; TRBD1 agrees at 7 bases. The CDR3 runs 14 residues. Trimming took 3 bases from V and 4 from J; bases not matched to a gene: 5. Germline V CDR1 and CDR2: MNHEY, SMNVEV (reference sequence). The CDR3: CASSLTGMSYGYTF. The CDR3 DNA reads TGTGCCAGCAGTTTGACAGGGATGAGCTATGGCTACACCTTC.

This clone was counted a single time. The V and J genes are TRBV10-3 and TRBJ1-2, with D perhaps matching TRBD1 (5 bases). Germline CDR1 ENHRY, CDR2 SYGVKD. The V and J ends lost 7 bases and 3 bases respectively, with 15 bases between them. The CDR3 sequence is 14 residues long. This CDR3 is CAITQGADDYGYTF. CDR3 DNA sequence: TGTGCCATCACCCAAGGGGCCGATGACTATGGCTACACCTTC.

The rearrangement links TRBV5-4 to TRBJ1-6; D uncertain. CDR1 is SGHNT and CDR2 is YYREEE in the germline V gene (reference sequence). This CDR3 is built from 15 residues. Trimming took 3 bases from V and 4 from J, leaving 11 bases between them. The CDR3 reads CASSSWESYNSPLHF. DNA for the CDR3: TGTGCCAGCAGCTCCTGGGAGTCTTATAATTCACCCCTCCACTTT.

The chain employs TRBV28 and TRBJ2-7, with D perhaps TRBD1 (5 bases). Germline-derived CDR1 and CDR2 are MDHEN and SYDVKM. Trimming stripped 4 bases from V and 2 bases from J, with 12 bases between. The CDR3 totals 14 residues. The CDR3 DNA follows: TGTGCCAGCAGTTCGTCAGGGTTCCCCTACGAGCAGTACTTC. It specifies CASSSSGFPYEQYF. The entire variable domain, with the rest obtained from reference TRBV28 and TRBJ2-7, is as follows: DVKVTQSSRYLVKRTGEKVFLECVQDMDHENMFWYRQDPGLGLRLIYFSYDVKMKEKGDIPEGYSVSREKKERFSLILESASTNQTSMYLCASSSSGFPYEQYFGPGTRLTVT.

V usage is TRBV7-9 and J usage is TRBJ1-1; D gene uncertain. This CDR3 region has 12 residues. Trimming cost V 5 bases and J 5 bases, with 9 bases left between them. Germline V gives CDR1 SEHNR, CDR2 FQNEAQ (reference sequence). CDR3 nucleotide sequence: TGTGCCAGCAGCGTTTCAAGTACTGAAGCTTTCTTT. Translated, it gives CASSVSSTEAFF.